These T cell receptor beta chains were read from a single sample in a study of fetal regulatory T cell absence and autoimmunity. Clones were read by immunoSEQ multiplex PCR, and TCRdb kept only the in-frame ones, dropping some. The sample carries about 50,000 clones, about four fifths recorded once. Sequencing used cord blood. The source is a newborn boy with IPEX syndrome. Each CDR3 is given with its conserved first and last residue. A D gene is named only where the DNA matches it firmly. Size values are once, few and many counts, or a class for expanded clones, and some rows have none.

D gene	J gene	V gene	clone size	CDR3 protein	CDR3 DNA
TRBD1	TRBJ1-2	TRBV6-5	NA	CASSISGTGYGYTF	TGTGCCAGCAGCATCTCCGGGACAGGGTATGGCTACACCTTC
NA	TRBJ2-7	TRBV12-5	NA	CASGLARDSYEQYF	TGTGCTAGTGGTTTGGCCCGGGACTCCTACGAGCAGTACTTC
TRBD1	TRBJ1-6	TRBV6-1	once	CASKTGGGSPLHF	TGTGCCAGCAAGACAGGGGGCGGTTCACCCCTCCACTTT
NA	TRBJ2-3	TRBV7-9	NA	CASSSATGPFGDTQYF	TGTGCCAGCAGCTCTGCGACGGGCCCATTTGGAGATACGCAGTATTTT
NA	TRBJ2-2	TRBV7-2	NA	CATGKRTGELFF	TGTGCCACCGGGAAAAGAACCGGGGAGCTGTTTTTT
TRBD1	TRBJ1-2	TRBV7-9	NA	CASSPPGQGANYGYTF	TGTGCCAGCAGCCCGCCGGGACAGGGTGCTAACTATGGCTACACCTTC
NA	TRBJ2-1	TRBV11-3	NA	CASSWSYNEQFF	TGTGCCAGCAGCTGGTCGTACAATGAGCAGTTCTTC
NA	TRBJ1-5	TRBV6-5	NA	CASSGSHYQPQHF	TGTGCCAGCTCTGGCAGCCACTATCAGCCCCAGCATTTT
TRBD2	TRBJ2-2	TRBV5-1	NA	CASTPGLAGSGELFF	TGCGCCAGCACTCCGGGACTAGCGGGTTCCGGGGAGCTGTTTTTT
TRBD2	TRBJ2-1	TRBV18	NA	CASSPPGLAGGRNEQFF	TGTGCCAGCTCACCACCGGGACTAGCGGGGGGGCGGAATGAGCAGTTCTTC
TRBD1	TRBJ1-2	TRBV19	NA	CASSIPTRQGPNYGYTF	TGTGCCAGTAGTATACCTACTCGACAGGGCCCTAACTATGGCTACACCTTC
TRBD1	TRBJ1-6	TRBV6-5	NA	CASTDRGIYNSPLHF	TGTGCCAGCACCGACAGGGGGATCTATAATTCACCCCTCCACTTT
NA	TRBJ1-2	TRBV9	few	CATTRGGRDPYGYTF	TGTGCTACCACGAGAGGGGGACGGGATCCCTATGGCTACACCTTC
NA	TRBJ2-1	TRBV5-1	NA	CASSLDGSGEQFF	TGCGCCAGCAGCTTGGATGGGAGCGGTGAGCAGTTCTTC
NA	TRBJ2-2	TRBV14	NA	CASSQHISNTGELFF	TGTGCCAGCAGCCAACATATCTCGAACACCGGGGAGCTGTTTTTT
NA	TRBJ2-7	TRBV6-5	NA	CASSPGTVTYEQYF	TGTGCCAGCAGTCCTGGGACGGTCACCTACGAGCAGTACTTC
TRBD1	TRBJ2-1	TRBV7-2	NA	CASSPSGQGVRSEQFF	TGTGCCAGCAGCCCTTCGGGACAGGGGGTGAGGAGTGAGCAGTTCTTC
TRBD1	TRBJ2-1	TRBV18	NA	CASSRDRGDRLPGCSEQFF	TGTGCCAGCTCCCGGGACAGGGGGGATCGGCTACCAGGGTGCAGTGAGCAGTTCTTC
NA	TRBJ1-3	TRBV30	NA	CAWQGSGNTIYF	TGTGCCTGGCAGGGCTCTGGAAACACCATATATTTT
NA	TRBJ1-5	TRBV7-2	few	CASSGGTNQPQHF	TGTGCCAGCAGCGGAGGGACCAATCAGCCCCAGCATTTT
TRBD1	TRBJ2-5	TRBV7-8	NA	CASSLGQGETQYF	TGTGCCAGCAGCTTAGGACAGGGGGAGACCCAGTACTTC
TRBD2	TRBJ2-3	TRBV14	NA	CASSQEGPGLAGTDTQYF	TGTGCCAGCAGCCAAGAAGGCCCCGGACTAGCGGGCACAGATACGCAGTATTTT
TRBD2	TRBJ2-3	TRBV2	NA	CASTEGTSGADTQYF	TGTGCCAGCACCGAAGGGACTAGCGGGGCAGATACGCAGTATTTT
NA	TRBJ1-6	TRBV9	NA	CASSVTPSYNSPLHF	TGTGCCAGCAGCGTAACCCCCTCCTATAATTCACCCCTCCACTTT
NA	TRBJ2-3	TRBV30	NA	CAWSAPAGTQYF	TGTGCCTGGAGTGCCCCGGCGGGCACGCAGTATTTT
NA	TRBJ2-5	TRBV10-3	NA	CAISFTTGQETQYF	TGTGCCATCAGTTTTACGACCGGACAAGAGACCCAGTACTTC
TRBD1	TRBJ2-3	TRBV30	NA	CAWSVGTALTDTQYF	TGTGCCTGGAGTGTAGGGACAGCCCTCACAGATACGCAGTATTTT
NA	TRBJ2-7	TRBV5-1	NA	CASGPGSGEQYF	TGCGCCAGCGGACCGGGTTCCGGGGAGCAGTACTTC
NA	TRBJ1-5	TRBV7-2	once	CASSLAGTPNQPQHF	TGTGCCAGCAGCTTAGCGGGGACCCCCAATCAGCCCCAGCATTTT
TRBD2	TRBJ2-1	TRBV10-1	NA	CASTGWTLADAYNEQFF	TGCGCCAGCACCGGCTGGACTCTAGCGGACGCCTACAATGAGCAGTTCTTC
NA	TRBJ1-6	TRBV5-1	NA	CASSLEQGANSPLHF	TGCGCCAGCAGCTTGGAACAGGGTGCTAATTCACCCCTCCACTTT
NA	TRBJ2-5	TRBV4-3	NA	CASSQVGRKGETQYF	TGCGCCAGCAGCCAAGTAGGACGGAAGGGGGAGACCCAGTACTTC
NA	TRBJ1-4	TRBV4-3	NA	CASSQGNRGEKLFF	TGCGCCAGCAGCCAAGGCAACCGAGGAGAAAAACTGTTTTTT
NA	TRBJ2-7	TRBV7-9	NA	CASSRQGGKDFYEQYF	TGTGCCAGCAGCAGACAGGGAGGGAAGGATTTCTACGAGCAGTACTTC
TRBD2	TRBJ2-3	TRBV27	NA	CASSPAGGRVDTQYF	TGTGCCAGCAGTCCAGCGGGGGGGCGGGTAGATACGCAGTATTTT
NA	TRBJ2-7	TRBV6-6	few	CASSYWVDYEQYF	TGTGCCAGCAGTTACTGGGTGGACTACGAGCAGTACTTC
NA	TRBJ2-7	TRBV4-1	NA	CASSPGGQVLYEQYF	TGCGCCAGCAGCCCGGGAGGACAGGTGCTTTACGAGCAGTACTTC
NA	TRBJ2-4	TRBV5-8	NA	CASSLVAQRSYNIQYF	TGTGCCAGCAGCTTGGTGGCACAGAGGTCGTATAACATTCAGTACTTC
NA	TRBJ2-2	TRBV29-1	NA	CSVEQGTTGELFF	TGCAGCGTTGAACAGGGTACCACCGGGGAGCTGTTTTTT
NA	TRBJ1-3	TRBV19	NA	CASSIGTAGNTIYF	TGTGCCAGTAGTATAGGGACAGCTGGAAACACCATATATTTT
TRBD1	TRBJ2-7	TRBV19	few	CASTRDRVSYEQYF	TGTGCCAGTACCCGAGACAGGGTTAGCTACGAGCAGTACTTC
NA	TRBJ1-3	TRBV30	NA	CAWRRRISSGNTIYF	TGTGCCTGGAGGAGACGGATAAGCTCTGGAAACACCATATATTTT
NA	TRBJ1-1	TRBV7-9	NA	CASSLSTKEAFF	TGTGCCAGCAGCTTGTCCACCAAAGAAGCTTTCTTT
TRBD1	TRBJ2-1	TRBV6-5	NA	CASSRGRKQYNEQFF	TGTGCCAGCAGTAGGGGGCGCAAACAGTACAATGAGCAGTTCTTC
TRBD1	TRBJ2-3	TRBV11-2	NA	CASSPNDRAGTDTQYF	TGTGCCAGCAGCCCGAACGACAGGGCGGGCACAGATACGCAGTATTTT
NA	TRBJ2-2	TRBV7-9	NA	CASSVTGNTGELFF	TGTGCCAGCAGCGTGACAGGGAACACCGGGGAGCTGTTTTTT
NA	TRBJ1-5	TRBV23-1	NA	CASSRSGNQPQHF	TGCGCCAGCAGTCGGTCGGGCAATCAGCCCCAGCATTTT
NA	TRBJ1-5	TRBV6-5	once	CASSYTGSNQPQHF	TGTGCCAGCAGTTACACAGGGAGCAATCAGCCCCAGCATTTT
NA	TRBJ1-2	TRBV5-5	once	CASSLGAGANYGYTF	TGTGCCAGCAGCTTGGGAGCAGGGGCTAACTATGGCTACACCTTC
TRBD2	TRBJ2-2	TRBV13	NA	CASSLRSGSIGELFF	TGTGCCAGCAGCTTACGCAGCGGGAGTATCGGGGAGCTGTTTTTT